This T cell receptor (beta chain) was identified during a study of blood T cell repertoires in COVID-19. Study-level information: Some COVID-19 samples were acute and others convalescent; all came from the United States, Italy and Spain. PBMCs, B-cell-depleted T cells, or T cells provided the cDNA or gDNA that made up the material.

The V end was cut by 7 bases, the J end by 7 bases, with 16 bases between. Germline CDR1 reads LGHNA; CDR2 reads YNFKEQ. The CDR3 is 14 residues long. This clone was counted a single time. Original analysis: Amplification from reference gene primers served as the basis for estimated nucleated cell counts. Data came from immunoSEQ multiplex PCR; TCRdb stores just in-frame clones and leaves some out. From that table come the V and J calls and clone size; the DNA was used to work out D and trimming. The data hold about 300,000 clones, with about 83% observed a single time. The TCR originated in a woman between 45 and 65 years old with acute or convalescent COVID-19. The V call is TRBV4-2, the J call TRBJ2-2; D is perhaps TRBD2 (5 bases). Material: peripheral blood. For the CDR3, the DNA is TGTGCCAGCAAAAAGGACGGGGTGAACGGGGAGCTGTTTTTT. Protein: CASKKDGVNGELFF.